This T cell receptor (beta chain) was recovered during a study of blood T cell repertoires in COVID-19. Across the study: COVID-19 samples from acute and convalescent phases originated in the United States, Italy and Spain. Nucleic acid was either cDNA or gDNA, and it came from T cells, B-cell-depleted T cells, or PBMCs.

Trimming removed 3 bases from V and 9 bases from J, with 9 bases in between. This CDR3 is 13 amino acids long. Germline-derived CDR1 and CDR2 are SEHNR and FQNEAQ (reference sequence). Source study methods: Estimated nucleated cell counts came from reference gene primer amplification. Clones were sequenced by immunoSEQ multiplex PCR, and TCRdb holds only the in-frame ones, with some missing. That table furnishes V, J and clone size, whereas the DNA furnished D and trimming. The sample lists 24,000 or so clones, approximately 84% seen once, with approximately 17% in the top ten. The gene calls are TRBV7-9 and TRBJ1-6; tentatively, D is TRBD1 (5 bases). This sequence originates from a woman older than 75 with acute or convalescent COVID-19. Sequencing was carried out using peripheral blood. CDR3 sequence: CASSLGGLSPLHF. Written as DNA, the CDR3 is TGTGCCAGCAGCTTGGGGGGTCTTTCACCCCTCCACTTT.